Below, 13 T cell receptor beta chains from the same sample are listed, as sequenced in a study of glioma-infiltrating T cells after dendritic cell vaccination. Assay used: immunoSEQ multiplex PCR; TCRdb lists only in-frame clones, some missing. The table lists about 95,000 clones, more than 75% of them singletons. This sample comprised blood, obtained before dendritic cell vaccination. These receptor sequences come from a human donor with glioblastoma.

The CDR3 loop reads CASSVQEGTEAFF. CDR3 bases: TGTGCCAGCAGTGTTCAGGAGGGGACTGAAGCTTTCTTT. The J gene is TRBJ1-1, the V gene TRBV2; tentative D call: TRBD1 (5 bases). The ends were cut back, 4 bases at V and 5 bases at J, with 11 bases in the middle. The CDR3 has 13 amino acids. Per the germline V gene, CDR1 is SNHLY and CDR2 is FYNNEI.

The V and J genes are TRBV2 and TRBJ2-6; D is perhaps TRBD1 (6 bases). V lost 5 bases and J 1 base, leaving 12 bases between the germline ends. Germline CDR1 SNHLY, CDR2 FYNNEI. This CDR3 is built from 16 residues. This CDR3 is CASSPPRGSGANVLTF. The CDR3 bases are TGTGCCAGCAGTCCTCCCAGGGGTTCTGGGGCCAACGTCCTGACTTTC.

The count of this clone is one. The CDR3 is CASGADRLSYEQYF. As DNA, the CDR3 is TGTGCTAGTGGGGCCGACAGGCTCTCCTACGAGCAGTACTTC. V gene TRBV12-5 combines with J gene TRBJ2-7; D may be TRBD1 (6 bases). CDR1 is LGHNT and CDR2 is FRNRAP in the germline V gene. The CDR3 consists of 14 residues. Trimming removed 6 bases at V and 0 bases at J, with 12 bases between.

In nucleotides, the CDR3 is TGTGCCAGCAGTTCAATCGGGACTTTGGAGGAGACCCAGTACTTC. Protein sequence: CASSSIGTLEETQYF. The V call is TRBV25-1, the J call TRBJ2-5; tentative D call: TRBD2 (6 bases). V was trimmed by 5 bases and J by 5 bases, leaving 18 bases between them. Per germline, CDR1 MGHDK and CDR2 SYGVNS. The CDR3 sequence is 15 residues long.

The CDR3 DNA is TGTGCCAGCAGCGTCAAACAGGGTGCCTCAGAGACCCAGTACTTC. It translates to CASSVKQGASETQYF. The chain combines TRBV9 with TRBJ2-5; D may be TRBD1 (6 bases). This CDR3 has 15 residues. Per germline, CDR1 SGDLS and CDR2 YYNGEE. V lost 2 bases and J lost 4, with 15 bases in between.

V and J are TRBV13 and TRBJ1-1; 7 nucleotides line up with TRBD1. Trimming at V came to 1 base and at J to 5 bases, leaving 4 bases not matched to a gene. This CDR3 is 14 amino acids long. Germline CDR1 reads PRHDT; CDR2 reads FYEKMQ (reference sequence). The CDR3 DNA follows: TGTGCCAGCAGCTTAGAGGGGGCGCAAACTGAAGCTTTCTTT. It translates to CASSLEGAQTEAFF. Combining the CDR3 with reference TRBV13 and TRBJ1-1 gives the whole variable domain AAGVIQSPRHLIKEKRETATLKCYPIPRHDTVYWYQQGPGQDPQFLISFYEKMQSDKGSIPDRFSAQQFSDYHSELNMSSLELGDSALYFCASSLEGAQTEAFFGQGTRLTVV.

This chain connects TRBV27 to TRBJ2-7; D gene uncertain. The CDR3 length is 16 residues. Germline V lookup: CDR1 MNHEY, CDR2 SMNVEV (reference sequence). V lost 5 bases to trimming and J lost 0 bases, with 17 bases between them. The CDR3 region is CASSPHAPGLSYEQYF. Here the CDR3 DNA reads TGTGCCAGCAGTCCACATGCGCCAGGTCTCTCCTACGAGCAGTACTTC.

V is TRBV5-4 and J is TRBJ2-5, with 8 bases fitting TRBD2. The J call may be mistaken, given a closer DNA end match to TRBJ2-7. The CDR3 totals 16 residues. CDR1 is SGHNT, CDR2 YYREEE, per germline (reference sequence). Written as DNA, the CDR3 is TGTGCCAGCAGCTTGGATGTACTAGCGGCCTCCTACGAGCAGTACTTC. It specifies CASSLDVLAASYEQYF.

The CDR3 sequence: CARRRYQGEKLFF. CDR3 DNA sequence: TGTGCCAGAAGGCGGTATCAGGGTGAAAAACTGTTTTTT. The chain employs TRBV5-3 and TRBJ1-4; D might be TRBD1 (5 bases). TRBV5-3 is an ORF, with its function uncertain. V lost 5 bases, J lost 7 bases, and 12 bases lay in between. CDR3 length equals 13 residues.

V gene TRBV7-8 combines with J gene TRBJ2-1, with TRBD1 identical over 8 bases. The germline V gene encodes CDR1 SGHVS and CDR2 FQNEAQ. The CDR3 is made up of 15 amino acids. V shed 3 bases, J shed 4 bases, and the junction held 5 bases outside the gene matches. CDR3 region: CASSFRDRLYNEQFF. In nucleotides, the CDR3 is TGTGCCAGCAGCTTCCGGGACAGGCTATACAATGAGCAGTTCTTC.

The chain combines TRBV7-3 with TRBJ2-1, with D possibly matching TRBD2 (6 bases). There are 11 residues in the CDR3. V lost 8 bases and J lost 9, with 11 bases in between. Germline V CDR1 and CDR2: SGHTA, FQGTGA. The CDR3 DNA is TGTGCCAGCGGTATGGGGGGTGAGCAGTTCTTC. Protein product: CASGMGGEQFF.

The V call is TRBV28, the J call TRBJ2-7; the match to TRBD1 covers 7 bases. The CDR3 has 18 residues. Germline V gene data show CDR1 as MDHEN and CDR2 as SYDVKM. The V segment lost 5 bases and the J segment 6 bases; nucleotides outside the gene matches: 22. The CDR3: CASSLSPMLGTVLSEQYF. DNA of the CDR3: TGTGCCAGCAGTCTCTCCCCAATGCTCGGGACAGTGTTATCCGAGCAGTACTTC.

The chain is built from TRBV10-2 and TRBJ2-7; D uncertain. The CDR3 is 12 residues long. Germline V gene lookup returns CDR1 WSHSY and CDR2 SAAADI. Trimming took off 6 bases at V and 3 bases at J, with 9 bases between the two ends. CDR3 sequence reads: CASRTDIYEQYF. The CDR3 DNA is TGCGCCAGCAGAACAGACATCTACGAGCAGTACTTC.